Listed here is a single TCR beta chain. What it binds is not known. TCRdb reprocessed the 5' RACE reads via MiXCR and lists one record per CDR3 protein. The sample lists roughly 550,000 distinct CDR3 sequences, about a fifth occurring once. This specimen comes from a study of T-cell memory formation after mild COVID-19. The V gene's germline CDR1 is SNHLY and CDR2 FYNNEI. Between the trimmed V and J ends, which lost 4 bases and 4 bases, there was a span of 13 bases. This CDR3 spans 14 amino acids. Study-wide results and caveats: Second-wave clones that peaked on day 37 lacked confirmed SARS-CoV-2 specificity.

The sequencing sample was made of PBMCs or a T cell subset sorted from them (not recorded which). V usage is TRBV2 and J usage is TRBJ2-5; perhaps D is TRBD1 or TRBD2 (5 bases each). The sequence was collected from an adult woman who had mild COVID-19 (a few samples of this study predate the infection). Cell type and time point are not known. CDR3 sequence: CASSVSRAGETQYF. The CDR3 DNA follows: TGTGCCAGCAGTGTGAGCAGGGCGGGAGAGACCCAGTACTTC.